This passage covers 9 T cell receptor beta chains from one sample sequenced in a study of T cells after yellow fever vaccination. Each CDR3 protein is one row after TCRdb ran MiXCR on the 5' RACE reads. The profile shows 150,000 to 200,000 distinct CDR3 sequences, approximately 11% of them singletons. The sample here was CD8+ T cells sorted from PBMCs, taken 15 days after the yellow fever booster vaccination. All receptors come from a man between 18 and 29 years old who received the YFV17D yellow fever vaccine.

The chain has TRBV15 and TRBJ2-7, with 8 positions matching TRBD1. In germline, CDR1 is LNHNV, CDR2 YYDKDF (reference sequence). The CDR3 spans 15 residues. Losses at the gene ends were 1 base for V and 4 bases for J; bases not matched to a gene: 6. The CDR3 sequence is CATSRVAGGNYEQYF. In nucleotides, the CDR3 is TGTGCCACCAGCAGAGTGGCAGGGGGCAATTACGAGCAGTACTTC.

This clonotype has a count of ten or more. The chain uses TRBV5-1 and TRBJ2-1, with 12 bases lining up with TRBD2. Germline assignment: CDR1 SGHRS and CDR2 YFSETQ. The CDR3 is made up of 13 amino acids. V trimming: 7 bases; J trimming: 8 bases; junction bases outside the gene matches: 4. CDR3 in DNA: TGCGCCAGCCGACTAGCGGGGGCCGATGAGCAGTTCTTC. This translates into CASRLAGADEQFF.

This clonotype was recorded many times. CDR3 sequence reads: CASSGTGGWDGYTF. The CDR3 DNA sequence: TGTGCCAGCAGCGGGACAGGGGGCTGGGACGGCTACACCTTC. This sequence joins TRBV11-2 and TRBJ1-2; 12 bases line up with TRBD1. CDR3 length: 14 amino acids. Germline assignment: CDR1 SGHAT and CDR2 FQNNGV. Trimming cost V 5 bases and J 8 bases; bases outside gene matches: 6.

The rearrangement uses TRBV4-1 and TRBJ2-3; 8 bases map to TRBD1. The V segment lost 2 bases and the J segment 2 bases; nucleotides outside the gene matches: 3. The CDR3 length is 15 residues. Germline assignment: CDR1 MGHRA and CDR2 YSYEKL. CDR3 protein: CASSQWTGNTDTQYF. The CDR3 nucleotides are TGCGCCAGCAGCCAATGGACAGGGAACACAGATACGCAGTATTTT.

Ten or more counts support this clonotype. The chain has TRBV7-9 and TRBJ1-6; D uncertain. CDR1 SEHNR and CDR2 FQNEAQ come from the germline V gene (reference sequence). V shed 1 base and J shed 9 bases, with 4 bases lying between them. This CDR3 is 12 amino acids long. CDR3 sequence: CASSLGGSPLHF. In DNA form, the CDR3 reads TGTGCCAGCAGCTTAGGAGGTTCACCCCTCCACTTT.

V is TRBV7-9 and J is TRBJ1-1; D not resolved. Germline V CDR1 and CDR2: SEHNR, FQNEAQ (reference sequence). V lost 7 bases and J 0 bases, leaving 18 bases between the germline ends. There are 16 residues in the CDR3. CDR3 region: CASISSPAKMNTEAFF. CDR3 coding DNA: TGTGCCAGCATATCTAGCCCAGCCAAAATGAACACTGAAGCTTTCTTT.

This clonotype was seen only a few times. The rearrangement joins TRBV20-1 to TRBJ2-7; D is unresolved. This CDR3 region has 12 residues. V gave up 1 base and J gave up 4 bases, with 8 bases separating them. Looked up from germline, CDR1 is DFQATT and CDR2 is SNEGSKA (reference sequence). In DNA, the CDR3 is TGCAGTGCTAGAGGGCTCAGGTACGAGCAGTACGTC. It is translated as CSARGLRYEQYV.

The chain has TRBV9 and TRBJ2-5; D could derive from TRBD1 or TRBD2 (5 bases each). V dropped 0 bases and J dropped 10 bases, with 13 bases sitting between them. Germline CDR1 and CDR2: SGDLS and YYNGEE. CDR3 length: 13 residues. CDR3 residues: CASSVDERGGQYF. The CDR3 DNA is TGTGCCAGCAGCGTAGATGAGAGGGGTGGCCAGTACTTC.

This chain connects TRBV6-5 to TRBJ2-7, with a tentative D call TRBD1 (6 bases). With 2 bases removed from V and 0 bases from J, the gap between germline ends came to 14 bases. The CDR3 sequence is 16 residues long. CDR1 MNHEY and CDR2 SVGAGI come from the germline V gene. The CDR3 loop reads CASSYKPRGFSYEQYV. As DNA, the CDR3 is TGTGCCAGCAGTTACAAGCCCAGGGGCTTCTCCTACGAGCAGTACGTC.